The source of this TCR beta chain is a study of Graves' ophthalmopathy and Graves' hyperthyroidism. The V end lost 3 bases, the J end lost 3 bases, and 15 bases lay between the germline ends. The germline V gene has CDR1 SQVTM and CDR2 ANQGSEA. This CDR3 spans 14 amino acids. This clonotype was seen only once. Amplification of TCR beta CDR3 regions used RNA transcripts. HTBI primers were used in a first-round RT-PCR, which preceded a second-round multiplex PCR. A single record per CDR3 protein comes from TCRdb applying MiXCR to the multiplex PCR reads. The sample lists 660,000 or so distinct CDR3 sequences; about two fifths were seen once.

The receptor comes from an adult man with Graves' ophthalmopathy. Sequenced sample: peripheral blood. V and J are TRBV29-1 and TRBJ2-7; tentative D call: TRBD1 (5 bases). The CDR3 sequence is CSVDSGAGFYEQYF. The CDR3 region has the DNA TGCAGCGTTGACTCTGGGGCAGGGTTCTACGAGCAGTACTTC.